Below, 22 T cell receptor beta chains from the same sample are listed, as sequenced in a study of beta chain features in type 1 diabetes. Study-wide results and caveats: Type 1 diabetes patients had TCRB CDR3s that were shorter (moderately but significantly so) in all four CD4+ subsets.

Isolated RNA was reverse transcribed in full, so expressed TCRB transcripts were sequenced. The assay was immunoSEQ multiplex PCR, and TCRdb's table has in-frame clones only and misses some. Here the sample spans about 240,000 clones, approximately 13% being singletons. Their antigens remain unidentified. Sequenced material: naive CD4+ T cells from blood. These receptors came from a man younger than 45 with type 1 diabetes.

A few counts support this clone. This rearrangement joins TRBV7-9 to TRBJ1-2, with 12 bases that match TRBD1. The V segment lost 5 bases and the J segment 4 bases; nucleotides outside the gene matches: 11. The CDR3 is 17 amino acids. Germline V gene sequence: CDR1 SEHNR, CDR2 FQNEAQ (reference sequence). The CDR3 sequence is CASSPRTGQGAVYGYTF. The CDR3 DNA reads TGTGCCAGCAGCCCACGGACGGGACAGGGGGCTGTCTATGGCTACACCTTC.

This clone was seen a few times. The rearrangement joins TRBV15 to TRBJ2-3, with D perhaps matching TRBD1 (5 bases). The CDR3 runs to 16 residues. Trimming removed 1 base at V and 6 bases at J, with 17 bases between. Germline V gene data show CDR1 as LNHNV and CDR2 as YYDKDF (reference sequence). The CDR3, as DNA: TGTGCCACCAGCAGAGTAAGCAGGGCCGTTATCGATACGCAGTATTTT. It yields the protein CATSRVSRAVIDTQYF.

The chain employs TRBV30 and TRBJ2-3, with D perhaps matching TRBD2 (6 bases). The V gene lost 3 bases and the J gene lost 0 bases, with 16 bases spanning the gap. The CDR3 consists of 16 residues. The germline CDR1 and CDR2 sequences are GTSNPN and SVGIG (reference sequence). This CDR3 is CAWSGGSASSTDTQYF. The CDR3 coding sequence is TGTGCCTGGAGCGGGGGTAGCGCCTCTAGCACAGATACGCAGTATTTT.

V gene TRBV30 combines with J gene TRBJ1-2; perhaps TRBD1 as D (6 bases). There are 12 residues in the CDR3. CDR1 is GTSNPN and CDR2 is SVGIG in the germline V gene (reference sequence). The germline V and J ends were trimmed by 4 bases and 8 bases, with 14 bases remaining between them. The CDR3 here is CAWTPGARGYTF. The CDR3 DNA sequence: TGTGCCTGGACCCCAGGGGCAAGGGGCTACACCTTC.

The chain has TRBV7-2 and TRBJ2-7, with 8 bases identical to TRBD1. With V trimmed by 1 base and J by 6 bases, 5 bases remained unmatched. The CDR3 spans 14 residues. CDR1 is SGHTA and CDR2 is FQGNSA in the germline V gene. The CDR3 DNA is TGTGCCAGCAGCTTAGATCCTGACAGGGGCGAGCAGTACTTC. Protein product: CASSLDPDRGEQYF.

This rearrangement joins TRBV7-9 to TRBJ2-1, with D possibly being TRBD2 (6 bases). V was shortened by 5 bases and J by 9 bases, with 23 bases between the two germline ends. Germline V gene data show CDR1 as SEHNR and CDR2 as FQNEAQ (reference sequence). The CDR3 consists of 16 residues. The CDR3 DNA reads as TGTGCCAGCAGCCCGCTGGGGACTGGAATTGTAGGTGAGCAGTTCTTC. Translated, it gives CASSPLGTGIVGEQFF.

The V and J genes are TRBV5-5 and TRBJ2-1; 10 nucleotides line up with TRBD2. Germline V gives CDR1 SGHKS, CDR2 YYEKEE (reference sequence). This CDR3 comprises 14 residues. With V trimmed by 0 bases and J by 10 bases, 4 bases remained unmatched. The CDR3 region is CASSLEAGGKEQFF. CDR3 bases: TGTGCCAGCAGCTTGGAAGCGGGAGGGAAGGAGCAGTTCTTC.

The V gene is TRBV2, the J gene TRBJ2-7; 7 bases align to TRBD1. Trimming cost V 6 bases and J 4 bases; bases outside gene matches: 3. The CDR3 is 12 amino acids. From germline, CDR1 is SNHLY and CDR2 FYNNEI. The CDR3 DNA reads TGTGCCAGCAGGTCGGACAGGTACGAGCAGTACTTC. This sequence encodes CASRSDRYEQYF.

The gene calls are TRBV4-1 and TRBJ2-3; TRBD2 agrees at 7 bases. Germline V gene data show CDR1 as MGHRA and CDR2 as YSYEKL. CDR3 length equals 14 residues. Germline trimming cut 4 bases from V and 0 bases from J; bases unmatched to any gene: 1. The CDR3, as DNA: TGCGCCAGCAGCCCCGGGAGGAGCACAGATACGCAGTATTTT. Translated: CASSPGRSTDTQYF.

This clone was detected a few times. V and J are TRBV9 and TRBJ2-6; 11 bases map to TRBD1. This CDR3 has 18 amino acids. The junction had 6 bases not matched to a gene; V was cut back by 4 bases and J by 0 bases. Germline V gives CDR1 SGDLS, CDR2 YYNGEE. The CDR3: CASSLTDRGLSGANVLTF. In DNA form, the CDR3 reads TGTGCCAGCAGCTTGACGGACAGGGGGCTCTCTGGGGCCAACGTCCTGACTTTC.

This clone has only a few counts. The rearrangement joins TRBV7-9 to TRBJ2-7; 7 nucleotides line up with TRBD2. The V segment lost 5 bases and the J segment 5 bases; nucleotides outside the gene matches: 6. Per the germline V gene, CDR1 is SEHNR and CDR2 is FQNEAQ (reference sequence). The CDR3 is made up of 13 amino acids. The CDR3 sequence is CASSIGGFDEQYF. CDR3 in DNA: TGTGCCAGCAGCATCGGGGGGTTCGACGAGCAGTACTTC.

The chain uses TRBV19 and TRBJ2-7, with 12 bases that match TRBD2. The CDR3 contains 16 residues. Trimming cost V 6 bases and J 2 bases; bases outside gene matches: 8. Germline loops: CDR1 LNHDA, CDR2 SQIVND (reference sequence). Here the CDR3 reads CASRISTSGSTYEQYF. In DNA, the CDR3 is TGTGCCAGTAGAATATCGACTAGCGGGAGCACCTACGAGCAGTACTTC.

This chain connects TRBV7-8 to TRBJ1-2; D is unresolved. The CDR3 spans 16 residues. The V gene lost 5 bases and the J gene lost 0 bases, with 16 bases spanning the gap. Germline V lookup: CDR1 SGHVS, CDR2 FQNEAQ. CDR3 region: CASSPSGGIANYGYTF. CDR3 nucleotides: TGTGCCAGCAGCCCCAGCGGTGGTATAGCTAACTATGGCTACACCTTC.

This clone was seen only a few times. The chain carries TRBV2 and TRBJ2-5, with D tentatively TRBD1 (6 bases). V lost 6 bases, J lost 2 bases, and 13 bases lay in between. Germline V gene sequence: CDR1 SNHLY, CDR2 FYNNEI. CDR3 length: 14 amino acids. The CDR3: CASSARTVQETQYF. CDR3 coding DNA: TGTGCCAGCAGCGCACGGACAGTACAAGAGACCCAGTACTTC.

The rearrangement uses TRBV18 and TRBJ1-1; TRBD1 aligns across 7 bases. CDR1 and CDR2 from the germline V gene are KGHSH and LQKENI. The CDR3 totals 15 residues. V was pared by 3 bases and J by 1 base, with 5 bases of the junction left unmatched. This CDR3 reads CASSPRQGGNTEAFF. The CDR3 region has the DNA TGTGCCAGCTCACCGCGTCAGGGGGGGAACACTGAAGCTTTCTTT.

This clone was picked up a small number of times. This chain links TRBV6-5 with TRBJ2-5; 15 bases match TRBD2. The ends lost 4 bases at V and 5 bases at J; junction bases unmatched: 2. From germline, CDR1 is MNHEY and CDR2 SVGAGI. CDR3 length: 15 amino acids. This CDR3 is CASSSGLAGGETQYF. CDR3 nucleotide sequence: TGTGCCAGCAGTTCGGGACTAGCGGGGGGTGAGACCCAGTACTTC.

V gene TRBV4-1 combines with J gene TRBJ2-3; possibly TRBD2 for D (5 bases). The CDR3 has 13 residues. Looked up from germline, CDR1 is MGHRA and CDR2 is YSYEKL. V lost 0 bases and J 5 bases, leaving 6 bases between the germline ends. DNA of the CDR3: TGCGCCAGCAGCCAAGATCGGGGAGATACGCAGTATTTT. Its translation is CASSQDRGDTQYF.

The chain employs TRBV7-2 and TRBJ1-1, with D perhaps matching TRBD1 (6 bases). Trimming removed 4 bases from V and 0 bases from J, with 12 bases in between. The CDR3 sequence is 15 residues long. The germline V gene has CDR1 SGHTA and CDR2 FQGNSA. The CDR3 DNA is TGTGCCAGCAGCTCCCCCCAGGGGATGAACACTGAAGCTTTCTTT. This sequence encodes CASSSPQGMNTEAFF.

This clone has more than one count but fewer than ten. This sequence joins TRBV5-1 and TRBJ2-1, with TRBD2 matching 9 bases. From germline, CDR1 is SGHRS and CDR2 YFSETQ. The V gene end was trimmed by 3 bases and the J gene end by 5 bases; junction bases not matched to a gene: 9. The CDR3 loop spans 16 amino acids. The CDR3 DNA follows: TGCGCCAGCAGCTCCTTGGTAGCGGGAGTCCACAATGAGCAGTTCTTC. It is translated as CASSSLVAGVHNEQFF.

The table lists this clone with a few counts. The chain carries TRBV27 and TRBJ2-3, with 7 bases that match TRBD2. Unmatched junction bases numbered 8, after V lost 6 bases and J lost 5 bases. The CDR3 length is 14 residues. Germline loops: CDR1 MNHEY, CDR2 SMNVEV (reference sequence). The CDR3 coding sequence is TGTGCCAGCAGGCGGAGACTAGCTGGAGATACGCAGTATTTT. Protein: CASRRRLAGDTQYF.

The genes are TRBV6-5 and TRBJ1-5; 7 nucleotides match TRBD1. The CDR3 is 13 amino acids. Germline loops: CDR1 MNHEY, CDR2 SVGAGI. With 5 bases clipped from V and 2 bases from J, the junction kept 0 bases outside the gene matches. CDR3 region: CASSDRGNQPQHF. In DNA form, the CDR3 reads TGTGCCAGCAGTGACAGGGGCAATCAGCCCCAGCATTTT.

This chain uses TRBV7-9 with TRBJ2-3, with 7 positions matching TRBD2. CDR1 SEHNR and CDR2 FQNEAQ come from the germline V gene (reference sequence). This CDR3 comprises 16 residues. After removal of 1 base from V and 0 bases from J, the junction contained 4 bases not matched to a gene. This CDR3 is CASSLGLRGSTDTQYF. DNA for the CDR3: TGTGCCAGCAGCTTAGGGTTGCGGGGGAGCACAGATACGCAGTATTTT.